This record covers a single TCR beta chain. Data came from immunoSEQ multiplex PCR; TCRdb stores just in-frame clones and leaves some out. Of approximately 14,000 clones listed, about three quarters are singletons. This entry comes from a study of chemoradiotherapy in HPV16-positive cancers. Whole-study context: Functional T-cell assays on a couple of HPV16-positive patients' cells defined candidate HPV-specific clones and common TCR motifs.

This CDR3 region has 14 residues. Trimming took 4 bases from V and 0 from J, leaving 9 bases between them. Germline V gene data show CDR1 as SQVTM and CDR2 as ANQGSEA. This receptor was identified in a human donor with HPV-associated anogenital cancer. Specimen collection occurred from a patient who underwent chemoradiotherapy. The chain joins TRBV29-1 to TRBJ2-2; unclear D gene. The CDR3 DNA sequence: TGCAGCGTTGCACGAACAGCGAACACCGGGGAGCTGTTTTTT. It codes for CSVARTANTGELFF.